One sample yielded the 5 T cell receptor beta chains listed below, sequenced in a study of blood T cells in healthy people across ages. A second PCR of 7 to 11 cycles used a sample-barcoded 5' primer and a J-beta primer mix. TCRdb re-derived calls from the 5' RACE reads in MiXCR, one entry per CDR3 protein. The sample includes approximately 1.5 million distinct CDR3 sequences, about 31% of them seen just once. Sequenced: blood. These receptors were obtained from a woman in her twenties or thirties in good health.

Here the CDR3 DNA reads TGTGCCAGCAGCCCCCGCGTAGCGGGAGTAGGAGAGCAGTACTTC. Its protein is CASSPRVAGVGEQYF. The chain has TRBV9 and TRBJ2-7, with 9 nucleotides matching TRBD2. CDR1 SGDLS and CDR2 YYNGEE come from the germline V gene. The junction had 12 bases not matched to a gene; V was cut back by 4 bases and J by 7 bases. This CDR3 is built from 15 residues.

J is TRBJ2-5 and V is TRBV20-1; D gene unclear. Looked up from germline, CDR1 is DFQATT and CDR2 is SNEGSKA (reference sequence). V was trimmed by 0 bases and J by 2 bases, leaving 7 bases between them. There are 13 residues in the CDR3. This CDR3 reads CSARDIRQETQYF. The DNA of the CDR3 is TGCAGTGCTAGAGATATCAGACAAGAGACCCAGTACTTC.

In the case of this clonotype: A read error may produce the germline difference seen at one junction end. V usage is TRBV7-9 and J usage is TRBJ2-7, with 7 bases identical to TRBD2. The CDR3 runs 16 residues. Germline-derived CDR1 and CDR2 are SEHNR and FQNEAQ (reference sequence). CDR3 sequence reads: CASSLGEGRASHEQYF. The CDR3 DNA reads TGTGCCAGCAGCTTAGGAGAGGGGAGGGCCTCCCACGAGCAGTACTTC.

The rearrangement links TRBV10-3 to TRBJ2-7; no clear D. Germline V gene data show CDR1 as ENHRY and CDR2 as SYGVKD. Trimming left V 0 bases short and J 5 bases short, with 8 bases between. The CDR3 has 13 amino acids. The CDR3 loop is CAISESNIDEQYF. The CDR3 DNA is TGTGCCATCAGTGAGTCGAACATTGACGAGCAGTACTTC.

J is TRBJ1-2 and V is TRBV12-3 or TRBV12-4; D perhaps matches TRBD1 (6 bases). Between the trimmed V and J ends, which lost 6 bases and 0 bases, there was a span of 11 bases. This CDR3 has 14 amino acids. The DNA for the CDR3 is TGTGCCAGCAGCCGACAGGAGTCTAACTATGGCTACACCTTC. It specifies CASSRQESNYGYTF.